This T cell receptor (beta chain) was identified during a study of blood T cell repertoires in COVID-19. In the study overall: Whether acute or convalescent, the COVID-19 samples came from the United States, Italy and Spain. Sources were T cells, B-cell-depleted T cells, or PBMCs; the material itself was cDNA or gDNA.

Under the authors' procedure: Amplification of reference gene primers was used by the study to estimate nucleated cell counts. Profiled with immunoSEQ multiplex PCR; TCRdb holds only in-frame clones, not every one. D and trimming come from the DNA, and the V and J calls and clone size come from that table. The repertoire has approximately 110,000 clones, roughly 90% of them found once; the top ten carry around 1.9%. Recruited during active infection, patients (from Seattle) were subsequently followed longitudinally. V shed 0 bases and J 2 bases; nucleotides not matched to a gene: 4. The CDR3 has 16 residues. Germline CDR1 is SGHVS and CDR2 is FNYEAQ.

Sequenced material: peripheral blood. The J gene is TRBJ2-3, the V gene TRBV7-6; 8 positions match TRBD1. The sequence derives from a man aged 45 to 65 with COVID-19, enrolled during active disease. CDR3 sequence: CASSLARTGFTDTQYF. The CDR3, as DNA: TGTGCCAGCAGCTTAGCCAGGACAGGGTTCACAGATACGCAGTATTTT.